The clone carrying this TCR beta chain was seen only once. This sample is part of a study of T cell changes during pregnancy in multiple sclerosis. Libraries were prepared by immunoSEQ multiplex PCR; TCRdb keeps only in-frame clonotypes and omits some of them. This sample has about 44,000 clones, with around nine tenths found just once. This TCR was recovered from a female donor with multiple sclerosis, enrolled in a pregnancy study. The sample consisted of CD4+ T cells from peripheral blood mononuclear cells, taken in the first trimester of pregnancy.

In DNA form, the CDR3 reads TGCGCCAGCAGCGTAAGTCTTACCTACGAGCAGTACTTC. It is translated as CASSVSLTYEQYF. The chain joins TRBV5-1 to TRBJ2-5; D is unresolved. The J call may be faulty, since TRBJ2-7 better matches the DNA end. CDR1 is SGHRS and CDR2 is YFSETQ in the germline V gene. This CDR3 region has 13 residues.